The 5 T cell receptor beta chains below were found in one sample sequenced in a study of T cell responses to AZD1222 COVID-19 vaccine. The repertoire was sequenced with immunoSEQ multiplex PCR; TCRdb's copy has only in-frame clones and lacks some. The sample has 130,000 to 150,000 clones; 90% to 95% are singletons. The sequences come from peripheral blood, collected on day 0 of AZD1222 vaccination. The receptors shown here come from an adult in good health.

Here the CDR3 reads CASSVTGPSGANVLTF. The CDR3 bases are TGTGCCAGCAGCGTTACAGGGCCCTCTGGGGCCAACGTCCTGACTTTC. The chain has TRBV7-6 and TRBJ2-6, with a tentative D call TRBD1 (6 bases). With 5 bases removed from V and 0 bases from J, the gap between germline ends came to 11 bases. The germline V gene has CDR1 SGHVS and CDR2 FNYEAQ. CDR3 size: 16 residues.

V and J are TRBV9 and TRBJ1-4; TRBD1 is a possible D gene (6 bases). Deletions cut 0 bases from V and 0 bases from J, with 9 bases between. Germline V gene data show CDR1 as SGDLS and CDR2 as YYNGEE. The CDR3 has 16 amino acids. DNA of the CDR3: TGTGCCAGCAGCGTAGCCCAGGGGACAACTAATGAAAAACTGTTTTTT. This gives the protein CASSVAQGTTNEKLFF. Full variable domain (missing parts from reference TRBV9 and TRBJ1-4): DSGVTQTPKHLITATGQRVTLRCSPRSGDLSVYWYQQSLDQGLQFLIQYYNGEERAKGNILERFSAQQFPDLHSELNLSSLELGDSALYFCASSVAQGTTNEKLFFGSGTQLSVL.

The rearrangement links TRBV2 to TRBJ2-3, with D unclear. The V end lost 4 bases, the J end lost 7 bases, and 12 bases lay between the germline ends. CDR1 is SNHLY, CDR2 FYNNEI, per germline. The CDR3 runs 13 residues. CDR3 in amino acids: CASSVRSRNTQYF. The CDR3 DNA sequence: TGTGCCAGCAGTGTTAGATCGAGAAATACGCAGTATTTT.

The chain employs TRBV7-3 and TRBJ2-3; no reliable D call. Trimming removed 3 bases at V and 0 bases at J, with 13 bases between. The CDR3 runs 16 residues. CDR1 and CDR2 from the germline V gene are SGHTA and FQGTGA. The CDR3, as DNA: TGTGCCAGCAGCTTTAGGCCGGGCCAGAGCACAGATACGCAGTATTTT. Amino acid sequence: CASSFRPGQSTDTQYF.

This clone showed up just once. This chain links TRBV6-1 with TRBJ1-5, with D possibly matching TRBD1 (6 bases). Trimming pared 1 base from V and 4 bases from J, leaving 14 bases between. This CDR3 has 16 residues. CDR1 MNHNS and CDR2 SASEGT come from the germline V gene. The CDR3, as DNA: TGTGCCAGCAGTGAAGTAAGGTCTCAGGGGAATCAGCCCCAGCATTTT. Translating it yields CASSEVRSQGNQPQHF.